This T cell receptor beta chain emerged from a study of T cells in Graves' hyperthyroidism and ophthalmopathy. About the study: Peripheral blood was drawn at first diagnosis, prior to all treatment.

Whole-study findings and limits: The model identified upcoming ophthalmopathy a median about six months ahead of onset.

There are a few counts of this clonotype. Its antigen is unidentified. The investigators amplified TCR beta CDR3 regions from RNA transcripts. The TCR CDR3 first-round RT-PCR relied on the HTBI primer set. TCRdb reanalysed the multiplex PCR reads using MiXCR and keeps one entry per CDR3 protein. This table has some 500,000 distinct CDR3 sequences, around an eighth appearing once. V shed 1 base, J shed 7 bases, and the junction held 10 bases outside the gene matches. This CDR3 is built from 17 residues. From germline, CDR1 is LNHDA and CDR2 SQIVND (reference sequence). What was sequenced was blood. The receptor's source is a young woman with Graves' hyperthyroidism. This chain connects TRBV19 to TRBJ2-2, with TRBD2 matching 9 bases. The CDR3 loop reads CASSIADSGRLHGELFF. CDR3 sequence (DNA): TGTGCCAGTAGTATAGCGGATAGCGGGAGATTGCACGGGGAGCTGTTTTTT.